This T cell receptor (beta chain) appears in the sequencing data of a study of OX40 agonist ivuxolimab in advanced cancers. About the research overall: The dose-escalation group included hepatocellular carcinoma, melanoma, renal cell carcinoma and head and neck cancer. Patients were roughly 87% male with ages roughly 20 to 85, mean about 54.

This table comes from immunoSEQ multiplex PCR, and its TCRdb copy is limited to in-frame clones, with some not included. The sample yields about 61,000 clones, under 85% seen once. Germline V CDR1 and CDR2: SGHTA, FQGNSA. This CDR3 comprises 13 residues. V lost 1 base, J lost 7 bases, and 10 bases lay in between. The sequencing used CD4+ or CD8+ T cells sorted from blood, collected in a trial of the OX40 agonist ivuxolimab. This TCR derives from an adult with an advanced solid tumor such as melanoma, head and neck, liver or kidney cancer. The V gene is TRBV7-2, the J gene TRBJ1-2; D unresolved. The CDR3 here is CASSLDSIPGYTF. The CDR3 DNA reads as TGTGCCAGCAGCTTAGATAGCATCCCTGGCTACACCTTC.